This TCR beta chain is from a study of regulatory T cells in long-lasting Graves disease. Time point reported: persistent/refractory GD, antithyroid drugs over 5 years with positive TRAb. PBMC RNA was the source of the TCR library. In building TCR beta libraries, iRepertoire HTBI primers were used together with Arm-PCR of CDR3 regions. TCRdb called the multiplex PCR reads again in MiXCR, with one record for every CDR3 protein. This table holds about 310,000 distinct CDR3 sequences, 22% found once. The germline CDR1 and CDR2 sequences are SGHAT and FQNNGV. CDR3 length: 15 residues. Trimming took 4 bases from V and 5 from J; bases not matched to a gene: 4.

The material sequenced was peripheral blood mononuclear cells (PBMCs), taken when the disease was refractory, from a patient treated with antithyroid drugs. The chain joins TRBV11-2 to TRBJ2-1; TRBD2 matches at 11 bases. This TCR was recovered from a female donor with Graves disease. CDR3: CASSSGLAGHNEQFF. The CDR3 DNA is TGTGCCAGCAGCTCAGGACTAGCGGGTCACAATGAGCAGTTCTTC.